The T cell receptor beta chain described here comes from a study of control samples from healthy donors and cancer patients. The assay was immunoSEQ multiplex PCR, and TCRdb's table has in-frame clones only and misses some. The sample lists approximately 160,000 clones, 85% to 95% seen once, with approximately 1.5% in the top ten. The germline V and J ends were trimmed by 10 bases and 0 bases, with 15 bases remaining between them. The CDR3 runs 15 residues. Germline V gene sequence: CDR1 LNHDA, CDR2 SQIVND (reference sequence). The V call is TRBV19, the J call TRBJ1-4, with D tentatively TRBD1 (6 bases). This sequence originates from a woman between 18 and 30 years old in good health. The source material was blood. CDR3 in amino acids: CANPGGQATNEKLFF. The CDR3 region has the DNA TGTGCCAACCCCGGGGGGCAGGCAACTAATGAAAAACTGTTTTTT.